This is a list of T cell receptor beta chains from one sample in a study of OX40 agonist ivuxolimab in advanced cancers. Data came from immunoSEQ multiplex PCR; TCRdb stores just in-frame clones and leaves some out. This sample carries more than 60,000 clones, around 86% of them seen once, and the ten largest clones take 0.55% to 0.7%. Here the sequenced sample was CD4+ or CD8+ T cells sorted from blood, taken in a trial of the OX40 agonist ivuxolimab. These receptors all come from an adult with an advanced solid tumor such as melanoma, head and neck, liver or kidney cancer. CDR3s include the opening cysteine and the closing phenylalanine or tryptophan. A D gene is named only where the DNA matches it firmly. Rows may omit the clone size; those that give it use once, few, many or a size class.

V gene	clone size	D gene	J gene	CDR3 protein	CDR3 DNA
TRBV5-1	.	TRBD1	TRBJ1-1	CASSLMGQERAEAFF	TGCGCCAGCAGCTTGATGGGACAGGAACGTGCTGAAGCTTTCTTT
TRBV9	.	.	TRBJ2-7	CASSVVPSDEQYF	TGTGCCAGCAGCGTAGTCCCCTCTGACGAGCAGTACTTC
TRBV7-2	.	.	TRBJ1-1	CASRLTGAWTEAFF	TGTGCCAGCAGACTCACGGGGGCTTGGACTGAAGCTTTCTTT
TRBV19	.	.	TRBJ1-4	CASRRNPLNEKLFF	TGTGCCAGTAGACGGAATCCCCTAAATGAAAAACTGTTTTTT
TRBV29-1	few	.	TRBJ2-1	CSVMRGGDYRRQFF	TGCAGCGTTATGAGAGGGGGGGATTACAGAAGGCAGTTCTTC
TRBV5-1	.	TRBD1	TRBJ1-6	CASSPEGTGGWSSYNSPLHF	TGCGCCAGCAGCCCGGAAGGGACAGGGGGCTGGAGCTCCTATAATTCACCCCTCCACTTT
TRBV27	.	TRBD1	TRBJ1-4	CASAGTGVAEKLFF	TGTGCCAGCGCCGGGACAGGGGTGGCGGAAAAACTGTTTTTT
TRBV6-5	.	.	TRBJ2-7	CASSYTRGEQYF	TGTGCCAGCAGTTACACCCGGGGGGAGCAGTACTTC
TRBV27	.	TRBD2	TRBJ2-3	CASSSGTSGGDTQYF	TGTGCCAGCAGTTCGGGGACTAGCGGGGGAGATACGCAGTATTTT
TRBV27	.	TRBD1	TRBJ2-2	CASSTGAGELFF	TGTGCCAGCAGTACAGGGGCCGGGGAGCTGTTTTTT
TRBV7-2	.	.	TRBJ1-3	CASSPQTTSGNTIYF	TGTGCCAGCAGCCCGCAAACCACCTCTGGAAACACCATATATTTT
TRBV5-1	.	TRBD1	TRBJ2-5	CASSSGQGGTQYF	TGCGCCAGCAGCTCCGGACAGGGGGGGACCCAGTACTTC
TRBV5-1	.	TRBD2	TRBJ2-2	CASRRLAGDAGELFF	TGCGCCAGCAGAAGACTAGCGGGGGACGCCGGGGAGCTGTTTTTT
TRBV10-1	.	.	TRBJ1-1	CASPSKAFF	TGCGCCAGCCCCTCCAAAGCTTTCTTT